This entry describes one TCR beta chain. Profiling relied on immunoSEQ multiplex PCR, and the TCRdb table lists in-frame clones only, not all of them. Of about 90,000 clones detected, roughly 72% appear once; the ten largest clones hold 7%. This sample was included in a study of blood T cell repertoires in COVID-19. The CDR3 runs to 12 residues. The germline CDR1 and CDR2 sequences are SGHDT and YYEEEE. The V end was cut by 6 bases, the J end by 1 base, with 7 bases between. This receptor was identified in a man in his sixties or seventies with acute or convalescent COVID-19. The sequenced sample consisted of peripheral blood. The chain uses TRBV5-6 and TRBJ1-1, with D possibly matching TRBD1 (5 bases). The DNA of the CDR3 is TGTGCCAGCAAAAGGGGGAACACTGAAGCTTTCTTT. Translated: CASKRGNTEAFF.